This entry lists 21 T cell receptor beta chains sequenced from one sample in a study of vaccination effects on CD4 cells after COVID-19 (dated by TCRdb to between 2021 and 2024). Their specific antigens are unknown. Library preparation was by the immunoSEQ multiplex PCR assay. As stored in TCRdb, this immuneACCESS dataset retains in-frame rearrangements with V and J assigned. A fraction of the clones does not appear; measured against another copy, unresolved V genes explain less than half of the discrepancy, and the remainder lacks a known reason. This sample comprises about 27,000 clones, 83% of them detected only once. Clones ranked in the top ten supply 1.4% of the sample. To identify antigen-specific CD4+ T cell clonotypes by their expansion, the ViraFEST assay first stimulated PBMC with viral peptide pools and then applied TCR sequencing. After less than 13 days of culture, CD4+ T cells were isolated with the EasySep CD4+ T cell isolation kit. Participants received two doses of either the BNT162b2 or the mRNA-1273 mRNA SARS-CoV-2 vaccine.

The starting material was CD4+ T cells from PBMCs cultured with HCoV-NL63 spike peptides, obtained after COVID-19 vaccination. This specimen's cell subset or site label, per the study, means: HCoV-NL63 spike overlapping peptide pool stimulation. The source is a human donor who received a COVID-19 vaccine. Some clones in this sample may be carry-over from other donors' samples.

The chain employs TRBV6-5 and TRBJ1-1, with 8 bases aligning to TRBD1. The ends lost 6 bases at V and 4 bases at J; junction bases unmatched: 10. The CDR3 is 15 amino acids. Germline assignment: CDR1 MNHEY and CDR2 SVGAGI. The CDR3 DNA sequence: TGTGCCAGCAGCGCAGGGGGCATATATCGCACTGAAGCTTTCTTT. Protein: CASSAGGIYRTEAFF.

The CDR3 here is CASSPGLAGGPREQFF. In DNA, the CDR3 is TGTGCCAGTAGTCCCGGACTAGCGGGGGGGCCCCGTGAGCAGTTCTTC. The V and J genes are TRBV19 and TRBJ2-1; 15 bases fit TRBD2. The germline V gene has CDR1 LNHDA and CDR2 SQIVND (reference sequence). There are 16 residues in the CDR3. V gave up 5 bases and J gave up 9 bases; unmatched junction bases: 8.

The chain links TRBV30 to TRBJ2-1; D might be TRBD1 (5 bases). The length of the CDR3 is 11 residues. With 4 bases removed from V and 4 bases from J, the gap between germline ends came to 5 bases. CDR1 and CDR2 (germline): GTSNPN, SVGIG (reference sequence). CDR3 coding DNA: TGTGCCTGGACAGGGTACAATGAGCAGTTCTTC. This encodes CAWTGYNEQFF. The entire variable domain, with the rest obtained from reference TRBV30 and TRBJ2-1, is as follows: SQTIHQWPATLVQPVGSPLSLECTVEGTSNPNLYWYRQAAGRGLQLLFYSVGIGQISSEVPQNLSASRPQDRQFILSSKKLLLSDSGFYLCAWTGYNEQFFGPGTRLTVL.

This clone was seen a single time. The chain couples TRBV19 to TRBJ1-1; possible D gene TRBD1, 5 bases. CDR1 and CDR2 (germline): LNHDA, SQIVND (reference sequence). The CDR3 runs to 13 residues. The V end was cut by 5 bases, the J end by 6 bases, with 13 bases between. Here the CDR3 reads CASSPRRGSEAFF. The CDR3 region has the DNA TGTGCCAGTAGTCCTCGGCGGGGGTCTGAAGCTTTCTTT.

This clone was detected a few times. This chain links TRBV29-1 with TRBJ1-2, with 11 positions matching TRBD1. This CDR3 region has 14 residues. The germline CDR1 and CDR2 sequences are SQVTM and ANQGSEA. Germline trimming cut 0 bases from V and 8 bases from J; bases unmatched to any gene: 5. The CDR3, as DNA: TGCAGCGTTGAAGACAAAGGACAGGGGGCGGGCTACACCTTC. The encoded protein is CSVEDKGQGAGYTF.

V and J are TRBV12-3 or TRBV12-4 and TRBJ1-1; no clear D. This CDR3 region has 12 residues. V shed 9 bases and J shed 3 bases, with 11 bases lying between them. CDR3: CASAGGYTEAFF. The CDR3 DNA sequence: TGTGCCAGTGCGGGAGGGTACACTGAAGCTTTCTTT.

The sample holds one count of this clone. The V call is TRBV2, the J call TRBJ1-5; possibly TRBD1 for D (5 bases). The germline V gene encodes CDR1 SNHLY and CDR2 FYNNEI. The CDR3 runs to 13 residues. With 4 bases removed from V and 7 bases from J, the gap between germline ends came to 11 bases. The CDR3 DNA follows: TGTGCCAGCAGTGCCCAGGGAGGCCAGCCCCAGCATTTT. It codes for CASSAQGGQPQHF.

The chain recombines TRBV5-1 with TRBJ2-2; D gene uncertain. V gave up 4 bases and J gave up 0 bases, with 19 bases separating them. The CDR3 covers 18 residues. Per the germline V gene, CDR1 is SGHRS and CDR2 is YFSETQ. This CDR3 is CASSPVFRNRPNTGELFF. The CDR3 DNA is TGCGCCAGCAGCCCGGTGTTTAGAAACAGACCGAACACCGGGGAGCTGTTTTTT.

The rearrangement uses TRBV6-5 and TRBJ2-7; no definite D call. The germline V gene has CDR1 MNHEY and CDR2 SVGAGI. This CDR3 has 14 residues. V dropped 6 bases and J dropped 2 bases, with 14 bases sitting between them. The CDR3, as DNA: TGTGCCAGCAGGGAGAGGTTCGGTGCCTACGAGCAGTACGTC. Translated, it gives CASRERFGAYEQYV.

The CDR3 nucleotides are TGCGCCAGCAGCTCGCCTACAGGGAACAATGAGCAGTTCTTC. As protein: CASSSPTGNNEQFF. The genes are TRBV5-1 and TRBJ2-1; possible D gene TRBD1, 6 bases. CDR1 and CDR2 (germline): SGHRS, YFSETQ. Trimming took off 3 bases at V and 5 bases at J, with 12 bases between the two ends. The CDR3 runs 14 residues.

The V and J genes are TRBV9 and TRBJ2-3; D is uncertain. Germline CDR1 SGDLS, CDR2 YYNGEE. V lost 0 bases to trimming and J lost 0 bases, with 14 bases between them. The CDR3 loop spans 17 amino acids. The CDR3 is CASSVGPGFWSTDTQYF. The CDR3 bases are TGTGCCAGCAGCGTAGGTCCTGGCTTTTGGAGCACAGATACGCAGTATTTT.

The rearrangement joins TRBV5-1 to TRBJ1-1; D possibly corresponds to TRBD1 (6 bases). CDR3 length: 17 amino acids. The ends were cut back, 0 bases at V and 0 bases at J, with 15 bases in the middle. Germline V CDR1 and CDR2: SGHRS, YFSETQ. In DNA form, the CDR3 reads TGCGCCAGCAGCTTGGCTAAGGGGGGCCCCATGAACACTGAAGCTTTCTTT. Its protein is CASSLAKGGPMNTEAFF.

This chain connects TRBV5-1 to TRBJ2-7, with unresolved D. Trimming shortened V by 2 bases and J by 3 bases, and 9 bases separated the two germline ends. From germline, CDR1 is SGHRS and CDR2 YFSETQ. The CDR3 is 13 residues long. The CDR3 loop is CASSFDNCYEQYV. The CDR3 DNA reads TGCGCCAGCAGCTTTGACAACTGCTACGAGCAGTACGTC.

This clone was recorded a few times. This CDR3 is CASSVSGTGSNTEAFF. CDR3 nucleotide sequence: TGTGCCAGCAGCGTCTCCGGGACAGGCAGCAACACTGAAGCTTTCTTT. This chain connects TRBV11-2 to TRBJ1-1; 8 positions agree with TRBD1. V shed 5 bases and J 2 bases; nucleotides not matched to a gene: 10. CDR3 size: 16 residues. Germline V gene sequence: CDR1 SGHAT, CDR2 FQNNGV.

This chain uses TRBV5-1 with TRBJ2-1, with D possibly being TRBD2 (5 bases). CDR3 size: 15 residues. Trimming took 4 bases from V and 4 from J, leaving 15 bases between them. Germline V CDR1 and CDR2: SGHRS, YFSETQ. CDR3 region: CASSLGDGRYNEQFF. In DNA form, the CDR3 reads TGCGCCAGCAGCCTCGGGGATGGAAGGTACAATGAGCAGTTCTTC.

This chain links TRBV30 with TRBJ2-3, with TRBD1 as a possible D gene (6 bases). V lost 4 bases and J 3 bases, leaving 11 bases between the germline ends. The germline gives CDR1 GTSNPN, CDR2 SVGIG (reference sequence). The CDR3 is made up of 13 amino acids. CDR3 in amino acids: CAWNRELTDTQYF. CDR3 coding DNA: TGTGCCTGGAACAGGGAGTTGACAGATACGCAGTATTTT.

This clone came up once. The gene calls are TRBV6-5 and TRBJ2-7; 7 nucleotides align to TRBD1. The CDR3 is made up of 14 amino acids. The ends lost 7 bases at V and 3 bases at J; junction bases unmatched: 9. Germline values: CDR1 MNHEY, CDR2 SVGAGI. CDR3 residues: CASKPDRANYEQYV. The CDR3 DNA sequence: TGTGCCAGCAAACCCGACAGGGCTAACTACGAGCAGTACGTC.

The CDR3 coding sequence is TGTGCCAGCAGCCCACAACTTCAAGAGACCCAGTACTTC. Protein product: CASSPQLQETQYF. V is TRBV7-2 and J is TRBJ2-5; D not certain. The V end lost 5 bases, the J end lost 2 bases, and 9 bases lay between the germline ends. The CDR3 covers 13 residues. Germline lookup yields CDR1 SGHTA and CDR2 FQGNSA. Full variable domain (outside the CDR3, taken from reference TRBV7-2 and TRBJ2-5): GAGVSQSPSNKVTEKGKDVELRCDPISGHTALYWYRQSLGQGLEFLIYFQGNSAPDKSGLPSDRFSAERTGGSVSTLTIQRTQQEDSAVYLCASSPQLQETQYFGPGTRLLVL.

The chain links TRBV6-6 to TRBJ2-5, with D perhaps given as TRBD1 or TRBD2 (6 bases each). Germline-derived CDR1 and CDR2 are MNHNY and SVGAGI (reference sequence). This CDR3 region has 16 residues. Trimming left V 0 bases short and J 0 bases short, with 11 bases between. The DNA for the CDR3 is TGTGCCAGCAGTTACTCAGGGGGGATGTACCAAGAGACCCAGTACTTC. Translation: CASSYSGGMYQETQYF.

The rearrangement links TRBV28 to TRBJ1-5, with unresolved D. The CDR3 consists of 13 residues. Per germline, CDR1 MDHEN and CDR2 SYDVKM. V lost 8 bases and J 9 bases, leaving 17 bases between the germline ends. The DNA for the CDR3 is TGTGCCAGCGTCCTGAGCGCCAAATCGCCCCAGCATTTT. Protein: CASVLSAKSPQHF. Variable domain in full (rest from reference TRBV28 and TRBJ1-5): DVKVTQSSRYLVKRTGEKVFLECVQDMDHENMFWYRQDPGLGLRLIYFSYDVKMKEKGDIPEGYSVSREKKERFSLILESASTNQTSMYLCASVLSAKSPQHFGDGTRLSIL.

The chain is built from TRBV5-4 and TRBJ2-2, with D perhaps being TRBD1 or TRBD2 (5 bases each). Deletions cut 0 bases from V and 8 bases from J, with 8 bases between. The germline gives CDR1 SGHNT, CDR2 YYREEE (reference sequence). The CDR3 covers 13 residues. Written as DNA, the CDR3 is TGTGCCAGCAGCTTGGCGGGGCTGGGGGAGCTGTTTTTT. It specifies CASSLAGLGELFF.